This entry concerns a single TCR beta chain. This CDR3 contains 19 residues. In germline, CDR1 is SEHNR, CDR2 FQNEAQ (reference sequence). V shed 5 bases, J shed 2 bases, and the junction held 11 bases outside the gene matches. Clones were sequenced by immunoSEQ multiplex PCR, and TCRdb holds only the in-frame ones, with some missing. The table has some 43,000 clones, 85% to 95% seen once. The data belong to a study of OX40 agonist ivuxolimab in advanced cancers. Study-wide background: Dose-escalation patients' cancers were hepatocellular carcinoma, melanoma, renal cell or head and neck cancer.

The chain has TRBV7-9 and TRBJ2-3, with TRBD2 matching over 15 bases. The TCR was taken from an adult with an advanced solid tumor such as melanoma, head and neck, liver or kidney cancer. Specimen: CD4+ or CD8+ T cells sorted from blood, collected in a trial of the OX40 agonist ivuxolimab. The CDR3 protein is CASSPFGTSGRSNTDTQYF. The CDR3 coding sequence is TGTGCCAGCAGCCCGTTCGGGACTAGCGGGAGGTCCAACACAGATACGCAGTATTTT.